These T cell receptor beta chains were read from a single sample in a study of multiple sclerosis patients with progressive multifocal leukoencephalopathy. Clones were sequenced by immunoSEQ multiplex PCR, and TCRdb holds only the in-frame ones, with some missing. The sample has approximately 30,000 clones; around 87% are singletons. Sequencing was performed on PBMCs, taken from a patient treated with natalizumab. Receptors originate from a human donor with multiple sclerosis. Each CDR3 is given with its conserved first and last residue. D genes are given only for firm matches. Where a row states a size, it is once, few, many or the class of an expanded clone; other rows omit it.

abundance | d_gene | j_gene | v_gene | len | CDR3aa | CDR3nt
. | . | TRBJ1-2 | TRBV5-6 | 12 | CASSFSTIGYTF | TGTGCCAGCAGCTTCTCCACTATTGGCTACACCTTC
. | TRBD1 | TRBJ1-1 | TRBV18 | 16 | CASSPMIQGPDTEAFF | TGTGCCAGCTCACCGATGATACAGGGGCCGGACACTGAAGCTTTCTTT
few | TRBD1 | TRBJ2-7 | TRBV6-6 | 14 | CARRPGTGVPEQYF | TGTGCCAGACGACCCGGGACAGGGGTTCCCGAGCAGTACTTC
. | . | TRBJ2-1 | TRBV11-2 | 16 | CASSVRGAQDYNEQFF | TGTGCCAGCAGCGTACGGGGGGCTCAAGATTACAATGAGCAGTTCTTC
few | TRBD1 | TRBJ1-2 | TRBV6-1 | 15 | CASSEATGGAYGYTF | TGTGCCAGCAGTGAAGCGACAGGGGGCGCCTATGGCTACACCTTC
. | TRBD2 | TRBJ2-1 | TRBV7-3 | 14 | CASSTSGRYNEQFF | TGTGCCAGCAGCACTAGCGGGCGTTACAATGAGCAGTTCTTC
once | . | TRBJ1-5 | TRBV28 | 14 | CASRSVGWDQPQHF | TGTGCCAGCAGATCTGTCGGGTGGGATCAGCCCCAGCATTTT
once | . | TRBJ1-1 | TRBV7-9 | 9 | CASNPEAFF | TGTGCCAGCAACCCTGAAGCTTTCTTT
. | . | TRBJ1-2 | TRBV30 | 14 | CAWSRQGSFYGYTF | TGTGCCTGGAGTAGGCAGGGCTCCTTCTATGGCTACACCTTC
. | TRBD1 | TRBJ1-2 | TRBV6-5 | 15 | CASSYSTGGDYGYTF | TGTGCCAGCAGTTACTCCACAGGGGGCGACTATGGCTACACCTTC
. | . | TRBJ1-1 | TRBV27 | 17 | CASSRQGGVWDAAEAFF | TGTGCCAGCTCCAGGCAGGGAGGCGTTTGGGACGCTGCTGAAGCTTTCTTT
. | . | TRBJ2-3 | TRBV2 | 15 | CASSPQGVGADTQYF | TGTGCCAGCAGCCCCCAAGGGGTCGGCGCAGATACGCAGTATTTT
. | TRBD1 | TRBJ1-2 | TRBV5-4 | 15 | CASSLLGTVNYGYTF | TGTGCCAGCAGCTTGCTGGGGACAGTTAACTATGGCTACACCTTC
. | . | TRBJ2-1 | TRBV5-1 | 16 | CASSLGLAVSANEQFF | TGCGCCAGCAGTTTGGGCTTAGCGGTGTCCGCCAATGAGCAGTTCTTC
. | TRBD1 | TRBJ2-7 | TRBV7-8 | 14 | CASSPDRELRGQYF | TGTGCCAGCAGCCCTGACAGGGAACTACGAGGCCAGTACTTC